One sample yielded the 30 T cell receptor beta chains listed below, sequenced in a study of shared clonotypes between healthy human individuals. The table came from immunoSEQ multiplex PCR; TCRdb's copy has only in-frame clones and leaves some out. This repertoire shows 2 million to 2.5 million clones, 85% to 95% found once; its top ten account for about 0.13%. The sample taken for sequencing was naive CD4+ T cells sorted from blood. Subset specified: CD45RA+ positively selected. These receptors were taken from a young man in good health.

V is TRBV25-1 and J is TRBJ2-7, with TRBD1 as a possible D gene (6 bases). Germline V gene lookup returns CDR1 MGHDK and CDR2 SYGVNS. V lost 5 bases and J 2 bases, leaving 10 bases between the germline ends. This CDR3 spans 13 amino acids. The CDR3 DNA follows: TGTGCCAGCAGTTCTACAGGGACCTACGAGCAGTACTTC. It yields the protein CASSSTGTYEQYF.

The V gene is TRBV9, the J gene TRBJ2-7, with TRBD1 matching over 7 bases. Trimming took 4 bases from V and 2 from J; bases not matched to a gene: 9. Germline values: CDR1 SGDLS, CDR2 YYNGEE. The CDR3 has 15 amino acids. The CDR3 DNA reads TGTGCCAGCAGCCCCCAGGGGGACCCCACCTACGAGCAGTACTTC. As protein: CASSPQGDPTYEQYF.

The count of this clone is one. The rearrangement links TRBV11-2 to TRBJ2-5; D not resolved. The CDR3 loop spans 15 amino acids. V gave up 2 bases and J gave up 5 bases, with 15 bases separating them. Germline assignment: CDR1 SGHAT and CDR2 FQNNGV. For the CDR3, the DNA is TGTGCCAGCAGCTTAAACAAACTACCAATTGAGACCCAGTACTTC. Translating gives CASSLNKLPIETQYF.

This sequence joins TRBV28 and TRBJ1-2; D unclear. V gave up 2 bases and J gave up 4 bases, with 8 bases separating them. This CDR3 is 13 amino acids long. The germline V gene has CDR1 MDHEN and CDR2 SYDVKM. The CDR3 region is CASSLTFSYGYTF. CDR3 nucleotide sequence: TGTGCCAGCAGTTTAACCTTCTCCTATGGCTACACCTTC.

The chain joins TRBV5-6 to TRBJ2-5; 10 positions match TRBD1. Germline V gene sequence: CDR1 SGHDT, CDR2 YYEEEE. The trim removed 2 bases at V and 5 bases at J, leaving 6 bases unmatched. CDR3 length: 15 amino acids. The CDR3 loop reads CASSFAGTGAETQYF. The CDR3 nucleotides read TGTGCCAGCAGCTTCGCCGGGACAGGGGCGGAGACCCAGTACTTC.

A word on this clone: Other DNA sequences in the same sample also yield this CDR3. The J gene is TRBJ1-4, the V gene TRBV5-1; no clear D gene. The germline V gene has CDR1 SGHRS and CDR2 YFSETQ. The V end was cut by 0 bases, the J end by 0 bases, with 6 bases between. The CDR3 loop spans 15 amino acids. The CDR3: CASSLEVATNEKLFF. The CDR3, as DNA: TGCGCCAGCAGCTTGGAGGTTGCAACTAATGAAAAACTGTTTTTT.

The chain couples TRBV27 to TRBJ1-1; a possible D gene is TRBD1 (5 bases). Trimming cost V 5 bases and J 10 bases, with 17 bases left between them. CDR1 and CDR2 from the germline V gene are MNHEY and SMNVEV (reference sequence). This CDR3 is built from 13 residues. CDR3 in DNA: TGTGCCAGCAGTCGAGCGGGGGAGTATAGAGCTTTCTTT. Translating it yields CASSRAGEYRAFF.

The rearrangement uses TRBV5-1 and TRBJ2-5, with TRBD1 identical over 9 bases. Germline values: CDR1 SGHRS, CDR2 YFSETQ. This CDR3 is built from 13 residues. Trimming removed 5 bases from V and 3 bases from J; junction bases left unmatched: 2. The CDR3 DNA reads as TGCGCCAGCAGGAGGACAGGGGAAGAGACCCAGTACTTC. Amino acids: CASRRTGEETQYF.

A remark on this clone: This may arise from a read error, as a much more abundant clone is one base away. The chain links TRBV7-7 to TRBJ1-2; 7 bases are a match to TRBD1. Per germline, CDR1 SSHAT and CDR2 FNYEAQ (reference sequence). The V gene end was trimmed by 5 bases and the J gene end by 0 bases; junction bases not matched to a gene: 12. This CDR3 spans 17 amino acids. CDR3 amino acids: CASSQALDRFANYGYTF. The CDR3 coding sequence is TGTGCCAGCAGCCAAGCCCTGGACAGGTTCGCTAACTATGGCTACACCTTC.

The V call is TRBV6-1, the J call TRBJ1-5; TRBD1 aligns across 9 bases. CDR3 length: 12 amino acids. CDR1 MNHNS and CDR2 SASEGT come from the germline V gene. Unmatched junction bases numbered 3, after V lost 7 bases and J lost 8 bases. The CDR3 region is CASKRTGEPQHF. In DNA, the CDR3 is TGTGCCAGCAAGAGGACAGGGGAGCCCCAGCATTTT.

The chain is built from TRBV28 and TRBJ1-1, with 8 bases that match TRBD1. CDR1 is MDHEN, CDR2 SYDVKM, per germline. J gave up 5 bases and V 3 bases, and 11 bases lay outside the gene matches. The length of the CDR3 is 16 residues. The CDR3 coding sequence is TGTGCCAGCAGTTTCAGGGGGCGTCTTGTGGGAACTGAAGCTTTCTTT. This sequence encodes CASSFRGRLVGTEAFF.

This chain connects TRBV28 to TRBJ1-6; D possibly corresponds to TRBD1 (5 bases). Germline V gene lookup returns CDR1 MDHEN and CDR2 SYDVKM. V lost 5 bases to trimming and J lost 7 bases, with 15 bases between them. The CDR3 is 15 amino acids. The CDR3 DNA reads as TGTGCCAGCAGTACCCTAGGGGAGGGGAATTCACCCCTCCACTTT. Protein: CASSTLGEGNSPLHF.

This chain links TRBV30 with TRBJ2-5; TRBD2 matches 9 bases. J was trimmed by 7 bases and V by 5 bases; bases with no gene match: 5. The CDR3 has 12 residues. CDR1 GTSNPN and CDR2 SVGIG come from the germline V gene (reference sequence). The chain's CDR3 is CAWASGIGTQYF. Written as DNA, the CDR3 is TGTGCCTGGGCTAGCGGGATAGGGACCCAGTACTTC.

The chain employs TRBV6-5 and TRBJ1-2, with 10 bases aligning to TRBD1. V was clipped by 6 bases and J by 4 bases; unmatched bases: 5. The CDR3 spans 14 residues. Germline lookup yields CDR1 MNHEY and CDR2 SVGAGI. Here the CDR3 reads CASRGTGASYGYTF. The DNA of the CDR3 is TGTGCCAGCAGGGGGACAGGGGCCTCCTATGGCTACACCTTC.

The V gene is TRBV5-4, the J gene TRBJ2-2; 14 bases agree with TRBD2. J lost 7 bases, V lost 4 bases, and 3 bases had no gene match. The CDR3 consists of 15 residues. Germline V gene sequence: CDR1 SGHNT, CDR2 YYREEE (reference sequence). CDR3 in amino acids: CASSPGTSGSGELFF. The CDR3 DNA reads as TGTGCCAGCAGCCCAGGGACTAGCGGGAGCGGGGAGCTGTTTTTT.

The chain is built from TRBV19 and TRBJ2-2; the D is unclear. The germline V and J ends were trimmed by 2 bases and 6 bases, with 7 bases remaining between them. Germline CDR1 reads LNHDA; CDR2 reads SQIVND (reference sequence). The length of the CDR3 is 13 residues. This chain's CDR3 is CASSIRAAGELFF. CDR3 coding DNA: TGTGCCAGTAGTATAAGGGCCGCCGGGGAGCTGTTTTTT.

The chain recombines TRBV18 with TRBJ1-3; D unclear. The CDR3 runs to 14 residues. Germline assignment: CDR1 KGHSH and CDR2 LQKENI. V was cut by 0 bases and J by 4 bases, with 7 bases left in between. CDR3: CASSPPQRGNTIYF. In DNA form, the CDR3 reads TGTGCCAGCTCACCACCACAGAGAGGAAACACCATATATTTT.

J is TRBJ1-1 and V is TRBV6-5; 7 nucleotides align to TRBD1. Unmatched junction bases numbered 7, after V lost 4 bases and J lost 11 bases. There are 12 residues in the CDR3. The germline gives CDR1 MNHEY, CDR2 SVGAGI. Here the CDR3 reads CASSSPGQFAFF. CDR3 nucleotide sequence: TGTGCCAGCAGTTCCCCGGGACAGTTTGCTTTCTTT.

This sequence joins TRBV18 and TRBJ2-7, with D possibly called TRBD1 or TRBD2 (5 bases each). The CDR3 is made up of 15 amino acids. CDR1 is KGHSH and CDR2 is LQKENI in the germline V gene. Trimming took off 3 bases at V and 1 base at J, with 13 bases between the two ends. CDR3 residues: CASSPGREKSYEQYF. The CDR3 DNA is TGTGCCAGCTCACCGGGACGAGAAAAATCCTACGAGCAGTACTTC.

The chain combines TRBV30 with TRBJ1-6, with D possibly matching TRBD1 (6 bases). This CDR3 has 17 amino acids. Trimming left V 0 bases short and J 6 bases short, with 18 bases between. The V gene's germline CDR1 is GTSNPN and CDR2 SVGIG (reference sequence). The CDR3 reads CAWSVLSPGVTNSPLHF. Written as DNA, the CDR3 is TGTGCCTGGAGTGTACTGTCACCAGGGGTGACTAATTCACCCCTCCACTTT.

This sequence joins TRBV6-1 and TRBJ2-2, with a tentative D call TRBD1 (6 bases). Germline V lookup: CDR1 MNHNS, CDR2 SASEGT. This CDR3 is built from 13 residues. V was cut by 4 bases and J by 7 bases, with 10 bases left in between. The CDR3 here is CASSATGIGELFF. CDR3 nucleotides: TGTGCCAGCAGTGCTACAGGGATCGGGGAGCTGTTTTTT.

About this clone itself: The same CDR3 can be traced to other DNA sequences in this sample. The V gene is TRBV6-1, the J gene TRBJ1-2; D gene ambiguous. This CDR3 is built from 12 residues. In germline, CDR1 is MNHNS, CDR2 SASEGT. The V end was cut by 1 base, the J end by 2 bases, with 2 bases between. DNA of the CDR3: TGTGCCAGCAGTGAAGGAAACTATGGCTACACCTTC. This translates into CASSEGNYGYTF.

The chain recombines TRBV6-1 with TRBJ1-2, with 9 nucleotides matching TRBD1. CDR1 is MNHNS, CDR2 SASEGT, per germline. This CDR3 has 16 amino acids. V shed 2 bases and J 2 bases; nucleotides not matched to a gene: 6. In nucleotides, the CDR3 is TGTGCCAGCAGTGAACGAGGTGGACAGGGGAACTATGGCTACACCTTC. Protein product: CASSERGGQGNYGYTF.

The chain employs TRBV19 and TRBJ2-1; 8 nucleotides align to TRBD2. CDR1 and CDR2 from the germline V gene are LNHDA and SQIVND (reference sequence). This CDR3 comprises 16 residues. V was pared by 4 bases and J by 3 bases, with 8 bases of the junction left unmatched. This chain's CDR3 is CASSTSGLSYYNEQFF. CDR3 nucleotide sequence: TGTGCCAGTAGTACTAGCGGGCTATCCTACTACAATGAGCAGTTCTTC. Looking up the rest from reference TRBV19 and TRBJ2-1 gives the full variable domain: DGGITQSPKYLFRKEGQNVTLSCEQNLNHDAMYWYRQDPGQGLRLIYYSQIVNDFQKGDIAEGYSVSREKKESFPLTVTSAQKNPTAFYLCASSTSGLSYYNEQFFGPGTRLTVL.

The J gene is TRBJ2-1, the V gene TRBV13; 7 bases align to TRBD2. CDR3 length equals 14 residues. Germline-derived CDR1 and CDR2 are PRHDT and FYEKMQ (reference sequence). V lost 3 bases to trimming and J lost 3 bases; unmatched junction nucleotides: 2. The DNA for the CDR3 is TGTGCCAGCAGCTTTCCGGGGGGCTACAATGAGCAGTTCTTC. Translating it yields CASSFPGGYNEQFF.

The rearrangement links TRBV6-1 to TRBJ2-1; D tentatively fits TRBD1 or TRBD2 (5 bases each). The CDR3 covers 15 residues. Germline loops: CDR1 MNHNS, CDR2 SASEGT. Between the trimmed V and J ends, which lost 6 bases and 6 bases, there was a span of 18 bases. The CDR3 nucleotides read TGTGCCAGCAGACAATCCGGGACCTACACCAATGAGCAGTTCTTC. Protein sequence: CASRQSGTYTNEQFF.

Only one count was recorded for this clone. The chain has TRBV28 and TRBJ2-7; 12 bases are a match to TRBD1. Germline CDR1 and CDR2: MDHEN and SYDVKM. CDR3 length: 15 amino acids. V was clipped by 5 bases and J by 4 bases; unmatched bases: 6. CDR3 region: CASSPRDRGLYEQYF. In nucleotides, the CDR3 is TGTGCCAGCAGTCCTCGGGACAGGGGGCTGTACGAGCAGTACTTC.

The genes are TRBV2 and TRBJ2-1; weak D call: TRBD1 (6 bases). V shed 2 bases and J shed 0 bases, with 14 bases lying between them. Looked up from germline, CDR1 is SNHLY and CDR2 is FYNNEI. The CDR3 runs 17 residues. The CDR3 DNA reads TGTGCCAGCAGTGAACTAAGGGGGATGAGCTCCTACAATGAGCAGTTCTTC. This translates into CASSELRGMSSYNEQFF.

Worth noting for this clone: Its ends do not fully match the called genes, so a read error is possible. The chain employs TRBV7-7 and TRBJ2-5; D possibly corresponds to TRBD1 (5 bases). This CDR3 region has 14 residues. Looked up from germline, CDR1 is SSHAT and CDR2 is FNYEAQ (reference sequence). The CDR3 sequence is CASSLSGRQETQYF. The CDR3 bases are TGTGCTAGCAGCTTATCAGGGCGTCAAGAGACCCAGTACTTC.

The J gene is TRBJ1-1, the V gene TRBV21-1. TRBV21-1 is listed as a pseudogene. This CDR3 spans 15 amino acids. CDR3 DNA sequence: TGTGCCAGCAGCAAACCGAGGGACGGAAGTCGAGGGGCTTTCTTT. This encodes CASSKPRDGSRGAFF.